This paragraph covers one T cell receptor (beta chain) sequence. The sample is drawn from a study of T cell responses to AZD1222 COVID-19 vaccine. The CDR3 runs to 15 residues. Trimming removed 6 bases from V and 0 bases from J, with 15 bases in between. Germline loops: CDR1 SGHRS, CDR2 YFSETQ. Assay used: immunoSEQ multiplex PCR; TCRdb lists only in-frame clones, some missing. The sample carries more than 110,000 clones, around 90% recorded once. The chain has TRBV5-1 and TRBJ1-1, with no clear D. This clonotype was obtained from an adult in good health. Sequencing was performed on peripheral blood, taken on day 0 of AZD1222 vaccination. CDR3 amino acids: CASNPSGRLNTEAFF. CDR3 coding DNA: TGCGCCAGCAACCCCTCGGGCAGGCTGAACACTGAAGCTTTCTTT.